This T cell receptor beta chain was captured in a study of CD8 T cells in Susac syndrome. Study background: Among the sequenced Susac syndrome patients, roughly 6 had active disease while under ten were in remission.

Random hexamers were used to reverse transcribe the RNA input (about 0.5 to 1 ug). TCRdb reprocessed the immunoSEQ multiplex PCR reads via MiXCR and lists one record per CDR3 protein. The data contain fewer than 140,000 distinct CDR3 sequences, approximately 94% of them singletons. This CDR3 is built from 15 residues. The V end lost 3 bases, the J end lost 0 bases, and 11 bases lay between the germline ends. Germline CDR1 and CDR2: SQVTM and ANQGSEA. This rearrangement joins TRBV29-1 to TRBJ2-2; D may be TRBD1 or TRBD2 (5 bases each). Material: CD8+ T cells from PBMCs. The sequence derives from a human donor with Susac syndrome. This chain's CDR3 is CSVDTGTTNTGELFF. The DNA of the CDR3 is TGCAGCGTTGATACCGGGACCACGAACACCGGGGAGCTGTTTTTT.